Sequencing of this T cell receptor beta chain was carried out in a study of T cells in localized non-small cell lung cancer. Study outcomes and limitations: It remains possible that heterogeneity exists, since only one tumor region was sequenced. Clonality of T cells reached its maximum in uninvolved adjacent lung, surpassing tumor. A denser population of T cells in blood accompanied longer overall survival.

With 1 base removed from V and 4 bases from J, the gap between germline ends came to 14 bases. The CDR3 is 16 amino acids. The germline V gene encodes CDR1 SGDLS and CDR2 YYNGEE. Profiling relied on immunoSEQ multiplex PCR, and the TCRdb table lists in-frame clones only, not all of them. The sample lists tens of thousands of clones; roughly 90% were seen once. Of note for this clone: Its matching antigen is unknown.

The source material was peripheral blood, sampled before any cancer treatment. The TCR originated in a man between 35 and 75 years old with stage I squamous cell lung carcinoma. The genes are TRBV9 and TRBJ1-4; the D gene is possibly TRBD1 (5 bases). DNA of the CDR3: TGTGCCAGCAGCGTAAGTCCGGGACGCCTTAATGAAAAACTGTTTTTT. This codes for CASSVSPGRLNEKLFF.